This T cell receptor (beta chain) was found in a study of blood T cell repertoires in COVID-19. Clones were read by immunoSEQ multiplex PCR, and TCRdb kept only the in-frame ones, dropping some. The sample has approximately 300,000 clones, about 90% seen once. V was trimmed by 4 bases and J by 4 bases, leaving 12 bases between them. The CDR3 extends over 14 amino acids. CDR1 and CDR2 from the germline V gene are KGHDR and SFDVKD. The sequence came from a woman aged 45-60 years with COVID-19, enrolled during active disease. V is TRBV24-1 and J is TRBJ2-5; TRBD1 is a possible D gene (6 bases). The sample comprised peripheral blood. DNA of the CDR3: TGTGCCACCAGTGAACCCGGGACATCAGAGACCCAGTACTTC. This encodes CATSEPGTSETQYF.